This record looks at one TCR beta chain sequence and its context. Its cognate antigen is unknown. The CDR3 spans 15 residues. V lost 5 bases, J lost 3 bases, and 9 bases stayed unmatched. CDR1 is SGHTA, CDR2 FQGTGA, per germline. These data originate in a study of cytotoxic CD8 clonotypes in ibrutinib-treated CLL. Turning to the study itself: Patient counts were 11 relapsed/refractory, over 14 treatment-naive and some 17 IGHV unmutated. Study-level results: Researchers report that baseline clonality outpaced age-matched healthy donors and tracked circulating CD8+ T-cell counts.

Investigators sought sequencing depths of between 1 in 200,000 and 1 in 1 million T cells. TCRdb's copy holds only in-frame clones and misses some; the assay was immunoSEQ multiplex PCR. The sample holds about 84,000 clones; more than 70% are singletons and the top ten take under 6.5%. The TCR originated in a human donor with chronic lymphocytic leukemia. This rearrangement joins TRBV7-3 to TRBJ2-7; 8 nucleotides match TRBD1. Sequences were derived from PBMCs, sampled before ibrutinib treatment. The CDR3 is CASSLSGGIIYEQYF. Here the CDR3 DNA reads TGTGCCAGCAGCCTATCAGGGGGCATCATCTACGAGCAGTACTTC.